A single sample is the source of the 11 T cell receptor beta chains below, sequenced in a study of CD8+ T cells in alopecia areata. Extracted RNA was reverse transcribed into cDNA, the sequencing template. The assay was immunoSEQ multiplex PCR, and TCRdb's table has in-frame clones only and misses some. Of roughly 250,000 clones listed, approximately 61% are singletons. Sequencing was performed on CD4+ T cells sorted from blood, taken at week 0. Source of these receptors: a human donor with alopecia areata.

The DNA for the CDR3 is TGCAGCGCTAGACATGCGAGCACAGATACGCAGTATTTT. Amino acid sequence: CSARHASTDTQYF. This rearrangement joins TRBV29-1 to TRBJ2-3, with unresolved D. Germline values: CDR1 SQVTM, CDR2 ANQGSEA. CDR3 length: 13 amino acids. The V gene lost 7 bases and the J gene lost 0 bases, with 11 bases spanning the gap.

The CDR3 loop reads CASSGGLPGTEAFF. The CDR3, as DNA: TGTGCCAGCAGCGGGGGTCTACCTGGCACTGAAGCTTTCTTT. This chain links TRBV9 with TRBJ1-1; D is unclear. CDR3 length: 14 amino acids. Trimming took 3 bases from V and 4 from J, leaving 13 bases between them. The germline CDR1 and CDR2 sequences are SGDLS and YYNGEE.

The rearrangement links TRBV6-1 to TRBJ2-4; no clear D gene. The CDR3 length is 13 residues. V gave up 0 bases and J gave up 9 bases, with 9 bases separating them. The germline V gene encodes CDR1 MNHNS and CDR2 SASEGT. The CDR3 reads CASSEAQRGIQYF. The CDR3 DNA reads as TGTGCCAGCAGTGAAGCGCAGAGAGGCATTCAGTACTTC.

CDR3: CAIKGTDTQYF. The CDR3 DNA reads TGTGCCATCAAAGGAACAGATACGCAGTATTTT. The chain links TRBV10-3 to TRBJ2-3; D not certain. This CDR3 is 11 amino acids long. In germline, CDR1 is ENHRY, CDR2 SYGVKD. The V gene lost 7 bases and the J gene lost 3 bases, with 5 bases spanning the gap.

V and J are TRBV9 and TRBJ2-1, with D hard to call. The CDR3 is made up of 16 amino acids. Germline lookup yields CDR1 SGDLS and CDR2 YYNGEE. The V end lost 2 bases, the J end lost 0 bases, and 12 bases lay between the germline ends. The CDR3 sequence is CASSVTTTSSYNEQFF. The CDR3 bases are TGTGCCAGCAGCGTCACGACAACCAGCTCCTACAATGAGCAGTTCTTC.

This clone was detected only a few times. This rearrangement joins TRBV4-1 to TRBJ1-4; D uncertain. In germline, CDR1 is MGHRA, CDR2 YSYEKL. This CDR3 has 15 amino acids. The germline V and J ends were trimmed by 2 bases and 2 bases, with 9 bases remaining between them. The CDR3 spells CASSQRTGTNEKLFF. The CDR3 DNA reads TGCGCCAGCAGCCAACGGACTGGGACTAATGAAAAACTGTTTTTT.

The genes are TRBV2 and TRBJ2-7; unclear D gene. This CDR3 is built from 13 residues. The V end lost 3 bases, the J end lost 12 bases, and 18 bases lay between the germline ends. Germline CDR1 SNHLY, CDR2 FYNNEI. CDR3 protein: CASSDRLGGVRYF. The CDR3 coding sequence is TGTGCCAGCAGTGATCGGTTAGGTGGGGTGCGGTACTTC.

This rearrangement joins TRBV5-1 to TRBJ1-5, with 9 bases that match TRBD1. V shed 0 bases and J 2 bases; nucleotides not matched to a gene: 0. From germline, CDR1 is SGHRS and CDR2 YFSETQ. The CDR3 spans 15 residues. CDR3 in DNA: TGCGCCAGCAGCTTGGGGGACAGGGGCAATCAGCCCCAGCATTTT. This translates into CASSLGDRGNQPQHF.

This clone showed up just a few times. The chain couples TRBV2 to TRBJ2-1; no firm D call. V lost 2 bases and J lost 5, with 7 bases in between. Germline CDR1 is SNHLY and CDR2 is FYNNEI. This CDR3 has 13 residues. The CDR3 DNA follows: TGTGCCAGCAGTGAACAGGTTAACAATGAGCAGTTCTTC. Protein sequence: CASSEQVNNEQFF.

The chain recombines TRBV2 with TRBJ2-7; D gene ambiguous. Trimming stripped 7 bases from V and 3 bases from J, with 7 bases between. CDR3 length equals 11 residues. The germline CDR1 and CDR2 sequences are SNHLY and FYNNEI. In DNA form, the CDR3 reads TGTGCCAGCACCCACAGCTACGAGCAGTACTTC. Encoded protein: CASTHSYEQYF.

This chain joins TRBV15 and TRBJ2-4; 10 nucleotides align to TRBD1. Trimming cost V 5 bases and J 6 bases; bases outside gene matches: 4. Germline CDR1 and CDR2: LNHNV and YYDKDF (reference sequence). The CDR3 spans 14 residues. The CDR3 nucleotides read TGTGCCACCAGCCGACGGGACAGGGGAAACATTCAGTACTTC. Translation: CATSRRDRGNIQYF. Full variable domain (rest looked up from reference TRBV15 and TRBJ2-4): DAMVIQNPRYQVTQFGKPVTLSCSQTLNHNVMYWYQQKSSQAPKLLFHYYDKDFNNEADTPDNFQSRRPNTSFCFLDIRSPGLGDTAMYLCATSRRDRGNIQYFGAGTRLSVL.